The present TCR beta chain was sequenced within a study of T cells in women clearing cervical HPV infection. The overall study: Blood came at first lesion visit for cases, post-clearance for controls.

Whole-study findings and limits: A classifier using richness and V gene abundances reached an AUC of about 0.83. TRBV6-7 abundance was lower in cases than controls (approximately 0.11% versus 0.16%).

V lost 2 bases to trimming and J lost 4 bases, with 5 bases between them. The germline CDR1 and CDR2 sequences are SEHNR and FQNEAQ (reference sequence). The CDR3 spans 12 residues. Genomic DNA, averaging around 1,200 ng per sample, yielded TCR beta CDR3 via immunoSEQ. The data were produced by immunoSEQ multiplex PCR, yet TCRdb's version contains in-frame clones alone and is incomplete. There are approximately 31,000 clones in the sample, with approximately 3% held by the top ten. With regard to this clone: What it recognizes is unknown. The CDR3 end falls 3 residues outside the read, so it is completed with the germline J gene.

This receptor was obtained from a woman between 18 and 70 years old with a cervical HPV16 infection that either progressed to CIN3+ or cleared (not recorded which). V is TRBV7-9 and J is TRBJ1-2; D remains unclear. Specimen: blood buffy coat. This CDR3 reads CASSLLVYGYTF. Incomplete CDR3 DNA: TGTGCCAGCAGCTTACTAGTCTATGGC.